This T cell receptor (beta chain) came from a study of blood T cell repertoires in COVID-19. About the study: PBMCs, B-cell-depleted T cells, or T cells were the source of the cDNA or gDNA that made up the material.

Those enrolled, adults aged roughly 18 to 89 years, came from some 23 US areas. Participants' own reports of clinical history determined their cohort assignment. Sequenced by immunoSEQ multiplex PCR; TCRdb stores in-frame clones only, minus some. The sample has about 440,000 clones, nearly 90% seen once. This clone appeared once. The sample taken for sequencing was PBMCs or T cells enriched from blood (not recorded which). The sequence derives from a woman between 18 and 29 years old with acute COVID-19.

The CDR3: CASSFQGAAEAFF. The CDR3 DNA reads TGTGCCAGCAGCTTTCAGGGGGCTGCTGAAGCTTTCTTT. This chain connects TRBV5-6 to TRBJ1-1, with 8 bases that match TRBD1. The CDR3 totals 13 residues. The germline CDR1 and CDR2 sequences are SGHDT and YYEEEE. After removal of 2 bases from V and 6 bases from J, the junction contained 3 bases not matched to a gene.